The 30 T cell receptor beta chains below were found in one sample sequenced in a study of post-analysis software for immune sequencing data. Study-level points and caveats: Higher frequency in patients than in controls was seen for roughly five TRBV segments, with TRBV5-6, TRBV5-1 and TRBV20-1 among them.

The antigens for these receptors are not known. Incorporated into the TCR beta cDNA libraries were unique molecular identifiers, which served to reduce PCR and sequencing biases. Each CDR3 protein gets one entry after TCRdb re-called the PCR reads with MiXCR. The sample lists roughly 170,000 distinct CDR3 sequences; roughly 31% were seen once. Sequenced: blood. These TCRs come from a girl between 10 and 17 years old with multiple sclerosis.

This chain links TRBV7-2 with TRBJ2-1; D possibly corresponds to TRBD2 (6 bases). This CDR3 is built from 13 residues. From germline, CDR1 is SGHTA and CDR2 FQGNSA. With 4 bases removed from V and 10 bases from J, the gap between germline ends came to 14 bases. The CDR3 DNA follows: TGTGCCAGCAGCTGGAGGGGAAACGGGGAGCAGTTCTTC. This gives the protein CASSWRGNGEQFF.

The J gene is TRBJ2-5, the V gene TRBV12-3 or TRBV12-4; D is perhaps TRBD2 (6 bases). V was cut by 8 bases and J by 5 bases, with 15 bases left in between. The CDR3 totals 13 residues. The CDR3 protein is CASSGSSTETQYF. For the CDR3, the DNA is TGTGCCAGCTCCGGGAGTAGTACGGAGACCCAGTACTTC.

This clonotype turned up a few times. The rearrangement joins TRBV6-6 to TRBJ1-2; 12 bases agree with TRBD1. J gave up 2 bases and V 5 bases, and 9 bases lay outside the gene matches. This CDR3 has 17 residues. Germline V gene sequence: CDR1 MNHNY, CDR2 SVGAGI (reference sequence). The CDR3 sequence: CASSIRLGTGGNYGYTF. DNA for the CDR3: TGTGCCAGCAGTATCCGTTTAGGGACAGGGGGCAACTATGGCTACACCTTC.

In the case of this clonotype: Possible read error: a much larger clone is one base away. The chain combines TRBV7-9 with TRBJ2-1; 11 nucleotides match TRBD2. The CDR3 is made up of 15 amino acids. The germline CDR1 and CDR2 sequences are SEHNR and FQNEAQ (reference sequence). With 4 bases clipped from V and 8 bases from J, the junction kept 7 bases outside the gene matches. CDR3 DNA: TGTGCCAGCAGCTCTAGCGGGAGGAGGGGGTATGAGCAGTTCTTC. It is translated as CASSSSGRRGYEQFF. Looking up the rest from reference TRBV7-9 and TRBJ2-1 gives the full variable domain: DTGVSQNPRHKITKRGQNVTFRCDPISEHNRLYWYRQTLGQGPEFLTYFQNEAQLEKSRLLSDRFSAERPKGSFSTLEIQRTEQGDSAMYLCASSSSGRRGYEQFFGPGTRLTVL.

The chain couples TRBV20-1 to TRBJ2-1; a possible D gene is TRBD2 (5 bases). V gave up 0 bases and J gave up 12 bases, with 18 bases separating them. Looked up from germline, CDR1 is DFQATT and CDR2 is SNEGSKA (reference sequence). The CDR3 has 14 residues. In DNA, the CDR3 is TGCAGTGCTAGAGAGCCAACTAGTCTAGGTGGGCAGTTCTTC. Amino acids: CSAREPTSLGGQFF.

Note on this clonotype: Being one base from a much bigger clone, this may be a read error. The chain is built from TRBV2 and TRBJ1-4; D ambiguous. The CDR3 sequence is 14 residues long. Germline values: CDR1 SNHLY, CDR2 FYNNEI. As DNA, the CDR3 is TGTGCAGCGGAGGGCGCAGGCGGTGGGGAAAAACGGTTTTTT. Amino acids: CAAEGAGGGEKRFF.

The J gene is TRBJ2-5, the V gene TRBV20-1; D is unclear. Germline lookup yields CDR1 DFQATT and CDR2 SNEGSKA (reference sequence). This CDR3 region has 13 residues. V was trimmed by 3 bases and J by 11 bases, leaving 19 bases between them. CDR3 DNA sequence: TGCAGTGCTAGTAGACCGAAGGTCCCTGAGCAGTACTTC. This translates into CSASRPKVPEQYF.

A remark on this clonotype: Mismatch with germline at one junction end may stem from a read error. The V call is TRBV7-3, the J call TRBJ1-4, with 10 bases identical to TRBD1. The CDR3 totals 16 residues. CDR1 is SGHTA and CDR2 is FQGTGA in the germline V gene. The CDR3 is CAGSPLGDRGHEKLFF. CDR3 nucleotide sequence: TGTGCCGGCAGCCCTTTAGGTGACAGGGGGCACGAAAAACTGTTTTTT. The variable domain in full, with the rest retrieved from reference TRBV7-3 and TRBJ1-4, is GAGVSQTPSNKVTEKGKYVELRCDPISGHTALYWYRQSLGQGPEFLIYFQGTGAADDSGLPNDRFFAVRPEGSVSTLKIQRTERGDSAVYLCAGSPLGDRGHEKLFFGSGTQLSVL.

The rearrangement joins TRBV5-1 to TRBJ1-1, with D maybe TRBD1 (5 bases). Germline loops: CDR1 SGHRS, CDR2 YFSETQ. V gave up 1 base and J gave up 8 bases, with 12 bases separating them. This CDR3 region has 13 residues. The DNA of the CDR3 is TGCGCCAGCAGCTTGCCCGGGACGGACGAAGCTTTCTTT. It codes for CASSLPGTDEAFF.

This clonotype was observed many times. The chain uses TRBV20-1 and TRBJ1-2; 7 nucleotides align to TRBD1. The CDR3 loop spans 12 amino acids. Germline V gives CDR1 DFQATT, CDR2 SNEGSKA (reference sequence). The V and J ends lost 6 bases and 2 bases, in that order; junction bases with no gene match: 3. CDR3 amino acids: CSASGQNYGYTF. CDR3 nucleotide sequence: TGCAGTGCCTCGGGACAGAACTATGGCTACACCTTC.

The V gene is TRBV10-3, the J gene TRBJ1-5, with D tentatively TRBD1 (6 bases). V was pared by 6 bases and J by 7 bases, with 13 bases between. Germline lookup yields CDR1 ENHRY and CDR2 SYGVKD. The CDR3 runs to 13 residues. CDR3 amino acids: CAISPEQGQPQHF. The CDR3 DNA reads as TGTGCCATCAGCCCAGAACAGGGACAGCCCCAGCATTTT.

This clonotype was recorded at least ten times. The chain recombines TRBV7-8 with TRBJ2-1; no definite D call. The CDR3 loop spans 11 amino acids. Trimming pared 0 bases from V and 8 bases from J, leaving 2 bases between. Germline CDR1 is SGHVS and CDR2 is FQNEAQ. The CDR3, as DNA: TGTGCCAGCAGCTTAGCCTATGAGCAGTTCTTC. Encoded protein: CASSLAYEQFF.

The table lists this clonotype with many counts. The CDR3: CASSFSPSGRAREQFF. For the CDR3, the DNA is TGTGCCAGCAGCTTTTCGCCTAGCGGGAGGGCCAGGGAGCAGTTCTTC. The chain recombines TRBV7-9 with TRBJ2-1, with 12 bases fitting TRBD2. CDR3 length: 16 residues. J lost 10 bases, V lost 3 bases, and 10 bases had no gene match. CDR1 is SEHNR and CDR2 is FQNEAQ in the germline V gene (reference sequence).

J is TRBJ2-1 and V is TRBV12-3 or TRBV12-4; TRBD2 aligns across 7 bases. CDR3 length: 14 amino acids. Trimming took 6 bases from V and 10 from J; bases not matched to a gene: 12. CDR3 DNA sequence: TGTGCCAGCAGCACTACGACTAGCAGGAAGGAGCAGTTCTTC. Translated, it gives CASSTTTSRKEQFF.

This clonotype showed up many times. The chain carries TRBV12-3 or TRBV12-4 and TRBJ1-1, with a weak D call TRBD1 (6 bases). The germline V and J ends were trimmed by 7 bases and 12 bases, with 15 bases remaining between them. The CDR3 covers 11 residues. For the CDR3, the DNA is TGTGCCAGCACCCTAGGGGGGTCATCTTTCTTT. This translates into CASTLGGSSFF.

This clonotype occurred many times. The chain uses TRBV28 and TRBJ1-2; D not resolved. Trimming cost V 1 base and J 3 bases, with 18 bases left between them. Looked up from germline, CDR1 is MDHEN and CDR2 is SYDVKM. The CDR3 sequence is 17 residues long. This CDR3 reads CASSLSPVDLKDYGYTF. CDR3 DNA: TGTGCCAGCAGTTTATCCCCCGTGGACCTAAAGGACTATGGCTACACCTTC.

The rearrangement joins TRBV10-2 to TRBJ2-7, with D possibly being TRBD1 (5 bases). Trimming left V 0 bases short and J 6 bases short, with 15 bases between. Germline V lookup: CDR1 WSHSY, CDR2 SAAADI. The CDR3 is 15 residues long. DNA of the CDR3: TGCGCCAGCAGTGAGTCGGCCAGGGTGATAACCGAGCAGTACTTC. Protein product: CASSESARVITEQYF.

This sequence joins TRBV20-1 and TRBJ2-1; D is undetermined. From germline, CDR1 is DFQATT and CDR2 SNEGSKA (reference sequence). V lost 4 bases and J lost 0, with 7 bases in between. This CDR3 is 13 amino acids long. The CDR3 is CSAIGFSYNEQFF. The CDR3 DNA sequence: TGCAGTGCTATAGGGTTCTCCTACAATGAGCAGTTCTTC.

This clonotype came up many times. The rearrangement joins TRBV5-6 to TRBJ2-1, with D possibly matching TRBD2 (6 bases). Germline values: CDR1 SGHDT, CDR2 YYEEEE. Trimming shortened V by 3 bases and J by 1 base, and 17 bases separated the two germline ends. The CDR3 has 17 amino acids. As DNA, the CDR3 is TGTGCCAGCAGCTGGGGCTTGGGGGGTGGGTCCTACAATGAGCAGTTCTTC. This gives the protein CASSWGLGGGSYNEQFF.

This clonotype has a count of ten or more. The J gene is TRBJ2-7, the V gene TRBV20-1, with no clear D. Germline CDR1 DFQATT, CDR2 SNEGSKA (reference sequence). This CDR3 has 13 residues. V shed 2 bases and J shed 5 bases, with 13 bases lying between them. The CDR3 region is CSARRTKNHEQYF. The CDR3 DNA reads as TGCAGTGCTAGAAGGACCAAAAACCACGAGCAGTACTTC.

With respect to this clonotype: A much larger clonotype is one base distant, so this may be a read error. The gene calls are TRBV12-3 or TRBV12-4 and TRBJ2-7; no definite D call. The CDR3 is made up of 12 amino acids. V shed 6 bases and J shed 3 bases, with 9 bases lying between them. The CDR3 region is CASRPQLYEQYF. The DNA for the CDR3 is TGTGCCAGCAGACCACAGCTCTACGAGCAGTACTTC.

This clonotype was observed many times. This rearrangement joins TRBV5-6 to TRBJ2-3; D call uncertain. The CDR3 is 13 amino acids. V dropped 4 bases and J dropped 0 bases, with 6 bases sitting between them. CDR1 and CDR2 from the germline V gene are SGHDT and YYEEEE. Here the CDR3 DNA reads TGTGCCAGCAGCCGTACTAGCACAGATACGCAGTATTTT. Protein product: CASSRTSTDTQYF.

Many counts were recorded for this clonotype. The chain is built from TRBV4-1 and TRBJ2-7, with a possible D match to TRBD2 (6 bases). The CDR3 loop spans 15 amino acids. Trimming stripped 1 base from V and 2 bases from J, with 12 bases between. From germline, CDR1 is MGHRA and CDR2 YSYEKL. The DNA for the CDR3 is TGCGCCAGCAGCCAAGGGTCGGGGGACCCCTACGAGCAGTACTTC. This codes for CASSQGSGDPYEQYF.

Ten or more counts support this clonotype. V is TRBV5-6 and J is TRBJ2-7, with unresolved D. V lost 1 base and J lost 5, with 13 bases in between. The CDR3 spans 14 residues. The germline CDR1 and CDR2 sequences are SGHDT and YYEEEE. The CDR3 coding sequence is TGTGCCAGCAGCTTGTATTCCCCCAGGAACGAGCAGTACTTC. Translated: CASSLYSPRNEQYF.

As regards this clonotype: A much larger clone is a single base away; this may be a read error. In DNA, the CDR3 is TGTGCCAGCACCAAAGGAGCGGGAAGGTACAATGAGCAGTTCTTC. Its protein is CASTKGAGRYNEQFF. The chain carries TRBV12-3 or TRBV12-4 and TRBJ2-1; 7 positions match TRBD2. J lost 4 bases, V lost 7 bases, and 10 bases had no gene match. The CDR3 has 15 amino acids.

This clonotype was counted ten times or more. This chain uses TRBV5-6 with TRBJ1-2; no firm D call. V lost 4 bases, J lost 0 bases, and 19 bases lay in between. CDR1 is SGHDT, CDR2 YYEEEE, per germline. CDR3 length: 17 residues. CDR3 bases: TGTGCCAGCAGCATACCTCTTCTCGGGGATCCTAACTATGGCTACACCTTC. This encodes CASSIPLLGDPNYGYTF. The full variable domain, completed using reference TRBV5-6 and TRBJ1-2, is DAGVTQSPTHLIKTRGQQVTLRCSPKSGHDTVSWYQQALGQGPQFIFQYYEEEERQRGNFPDRFSGHQFPNYSSELNVNALLLGDSALYLCASSIPLLGDPNYGYTFGSGTRLTVV.

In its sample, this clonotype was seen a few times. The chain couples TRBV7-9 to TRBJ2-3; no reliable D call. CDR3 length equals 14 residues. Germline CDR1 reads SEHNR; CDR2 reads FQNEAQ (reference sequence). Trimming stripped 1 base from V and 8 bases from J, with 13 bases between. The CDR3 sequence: CASSLDPVMGTQYF. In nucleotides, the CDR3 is TGTGCCAGCAGCTTAGACCCCGTAATGGGTACGCAGTATTTT.

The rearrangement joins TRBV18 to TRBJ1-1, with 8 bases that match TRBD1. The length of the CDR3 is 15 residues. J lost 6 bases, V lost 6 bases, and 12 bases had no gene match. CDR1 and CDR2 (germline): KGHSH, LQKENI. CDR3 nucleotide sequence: TGTGCCAGCTCCCTCGGACAGGGTGGGATCGCTGAAGCTTTCTTT. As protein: CASSLGQGGIAEAFF.

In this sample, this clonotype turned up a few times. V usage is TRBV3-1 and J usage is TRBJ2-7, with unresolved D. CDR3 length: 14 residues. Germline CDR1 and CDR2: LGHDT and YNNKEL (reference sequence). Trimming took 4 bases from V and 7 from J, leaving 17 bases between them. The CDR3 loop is CASSPSDAKWEQYF. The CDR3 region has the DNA TGTGCCAGCAGCCCTTCGGACGCCAAGTGGGAGCAGTACTTC.

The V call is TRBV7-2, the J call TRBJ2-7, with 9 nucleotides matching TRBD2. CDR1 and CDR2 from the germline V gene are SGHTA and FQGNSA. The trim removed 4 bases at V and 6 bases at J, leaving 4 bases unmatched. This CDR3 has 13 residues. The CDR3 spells CASSSAGGCEQYF. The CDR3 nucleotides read TGTGCCAGCAGCTCAGCGGGAGGCTGCGAGCAGTACTTC.